Shown below are 7 T cell receptor beta chains from a single sample sequenced in a study of vaccination and CD4 T cells after COVID-19. Treatment reported: roughly ten-day PBMC culture with coronavirus spike peptide pools or control peptides (ViraFEST assay). Their antigen targets remain unknown. Cultured CD4+ T cells had their DNA profiled by the Oncomine TCR Beta short-read assay. Each CDR3 protein gets one entry after TCRdb re-called the PCR reads with MiXCR. The repertoire consists of 13,000 to 15,000 distinct CDR3 sequences, with about 74% occurring once and the leading ten covering 15% to 20%. Sequences were obtained from CD4+ T cells from blood, cultured in vitro. The receptors were sampled from a human donor who had recovered from COVID-19.

The chain carries TRBV30 and TRBJ1-5; no definite D call. Trimming stripped 2 bases from V and 1 base from J, with 6 bases between. This CDR3 region has 13 residues. Looked up from germline, CDR1 is GTSNPN and CDR2 is SVGIG (reference sequence). The CDR3 here is CAWSMESNQPQHF. The CDR3 region has the DNA TGTGCCTGGAGTATGGAGAGCAATCAGCCCCAGCATTTT.

This clonotype was picked up one time. The chain has TRBV20-1 and TRBJ1-6; D call uncertain. Trimming took off 0 bases at V and 14 bases at J, with 17 bases between the two ends. Germline V gene sequence: CDR1 DFQATT, CDR2 SNEGSKA (reference sequence). This CDR3 comprises 14 residues. Written as DNA, the CDR3 is TGCAGTGCTAGAGATCGGCAGGCCTCCTCCGCCCTCCACTTT. The encoded protein is CSARDRQASSALHF.

For the CDR3, the DNA is TGTGCCTGGAGTGTAGTTCTTACGGGATCCTACGAGCAGTACTTC. This codes for CAWSVVLTGSYEQYF. The gene calls are TRBV30 and TRBJ2-7, with D possibly TRBD2 on 5 matching bases. This CDR3 is 15 amino acids long. Per germline, CDR1 GTSNPN and CDR2 SVGIG (reference sequence). Trimming cost V 0 bases and J 1 base, with 13 bases left between them.

This chain joins TRBV20-1 and TRBJ1-5, with 7 bases identical to TRBD1. J was trimmed by 2 bases and V by 5 bases; bases with no gene match: 3. The germline V gene has CDR1 DFQATT and CDR2 SNEGSKA (reference sequence). The CDR3 spans 13 residues. Written as DNA, the CDR3 is TGCAGTGCTTACAGGGGCGGCAATCAGCCCCAGCATTTT. It yields the protein CSAYRGGNQPQHF.

J is TRBJ2-4 and V is TRBV12-3 or TRBV12-4, with D hard to call. The CDR3 runs to 12 residues. The V gene lost 6 bases and the J gene lost 9 bases, with 12 bases spanning the gap. The CDR3 region is CASSLDVGIQYF. The CDR3 DNA reads as TGTGCCAGCAGCCTTGATGTTGGCATTCAGTACTTC.

The CDR3 DNA reads as TGCAGTGCTAGAGCCCCCGAGGGCCTCTCTGGAAACACCATATATTTT. Its protein product is CSARAPEGLSGNTIYF. The chain combines TRBV20-1 with TRBJ1-3; D is uncertain. CDR1 and CDR2 from the germline V gene are DFQATT and SNEGSKA (reference sequence). This CDR3 region has 16 residues. V shed 1 base and J shed 0 bases, with 13 bases lying between them.

This clonotype was counted between two and nine times. This chain joins TRBV7-3 and TRBJ1-1, with a weak D call TRBD1 (5 bases). Trimming took off 6 bases at V and 1 base at J, with 15 bases between the two ends. CDR1 is SGHTA and CDR2 is FQGTGA in the germline V gene. The CDR3 length is 15 residues. The CDR3 DNA is TGTGCCAGCAGGAAAGGCGGGGGAGCGAACACTGAAGCTTTCTTT. Its translation: CASRKGGGANTEAFF.